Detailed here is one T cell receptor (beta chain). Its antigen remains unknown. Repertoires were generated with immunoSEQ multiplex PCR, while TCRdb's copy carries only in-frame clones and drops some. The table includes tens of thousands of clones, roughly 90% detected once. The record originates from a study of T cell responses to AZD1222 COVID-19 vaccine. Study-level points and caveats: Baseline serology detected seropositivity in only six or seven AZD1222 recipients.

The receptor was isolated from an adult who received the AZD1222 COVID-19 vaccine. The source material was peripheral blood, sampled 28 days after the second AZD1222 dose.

CDR3 bases: TGTGCCAGTAGTATTGAGGCAGGGTCTGGGGCCAACGTCCTGACTTTC. This codes for CASSIEAGSGANVLTF. This chain uses TRBV19 with TRBJ2-6, with D possibly matching TRBD1 (5 bases). In germline, CDR1 is LNHDA, CDR2 SQIVND (reference sequence). The CDR3 runs 16 residues. The V end was cut by 3 bases, the J end by 1 base, with 10 bases between. The full variable domain, its missing parts supplied by reference TRBV19 and TRBJ2-6, is DGGITQSPKYLFRKEGQNVTLSCEQNLNHDAMYWYRQDPGQGLRLIYYSQIVNDFQKGDIAEGYSVSREKKESFPLTVTSAQKNPTAFYLCASSIEAGSGANVLTFGAGSRLTVL.